This record concerns one T cell receptor (beta chain) sequence. The antigen this receptor binds is unknown. One base away there is no much larger clone; base qualities are not given. This entry belongs to a study of OX40 agonist ivuxolimab in advanced cancers. For context, the study as a whole: Ivuxolimab was a fully human IgG2 agonistic monoclonal antibody targeting the costimulatory receptor OX40 (CD134). The monotherapy dose-escalation portion (N = 52 patients) of the phase I ivuxolimab trial is reported in the paper. Peripheral TCRbeta sequencing aimed to test whether ivuxolimab altered TCR sequence diversity and caused clonal T-cell expansion. Intravenous ivuxolimab was administered to patients every 2 weeks at six dose levels: 0.01, 0.1, 0.3, 1.5, 3 and 10 mg/kg. Of the 50 or so patients in dose escalation, 19 had hepatocellular carcinoma, around 15 had melanoma, 9 had renal cell carcinoma and 9 had head and neck cancer. A male proportion of 82.7% and a mean age of approximately 61 years, ranging from roughly 23 to 80, were recorded for the dose-escalation cohort. Patients were allowed to have had prior anti-PD-1, anti-PD-L1 or anti-CTLA-4 therapy, and 40% of the dose-escalation patients had previously received checkpoint inhibitors. Three dose-escalation patients achieved partial responses, one with hepatocellular carcinoma and two with cutaneous melanoma. The investigation overall reported the following: On average, CD8+ T cells showed more expanded clones than CD4+ T cells after ivuxolimab. Low levels of normalized T-cell clonal expansion were also shown by some nonresponding patients. In the 0.1-3.0 mg/kg groups, partial responders had among the lowest normalized peripheral clonal expansion, particularly in CD8+ T cells. Antigen specificity was not determined for the clonally expanded peripheral T cells. At doses from 0.1 to 3.0 mg/kg, clonal expansion was seen in both CD4+ and CD8+ blood T cells between baseline and week 6.

Here V drops 4 bases and J drops 0 bases, and the junction holds 2 bases not matched to any gene. The CDR3 sequence holds 15 residues, the cysteine and phenylalanine included. Solely the CDR3 DNA is kept, with 45 bases framed from the first base. Per the germline V gene, SGHDN is the CDR1 and FVKESK is the CDR2. To sequence the TCRbeta CDR3 region, genomic DNA was isolated from the sorted cells. The immunoSEQ Assay was used for sequencing of TCRbeta CDR3 regions. The table was pulled from immuneACCESS by TCRdb, which kept in-frame rearrangements only. Such tables lose some clones; where checked, under half of the loss comes from unresolved V genes, and the rest has no known cause. This sample lists about 100,000 clones; just under 90% were detected once. Around 1.5% of the sample goes to the ten largest clones. Patients with a history of autoimmune disease or receiving systemic immunosuppression were excluded from the trial. Peripheral blood for TCR sequencing was collected from all dose cohorts at baseline, on cycle 4 day 1, and on cycle 7 day 1. The samples were taken from a phase I, first-in-human, multicenter, open-label dose-escalation trial of ivuxolimab. Adults with locally advanced or metastatic melanoma, renal cell, hepatocellular, or head and neck squamous cell carcinoma were enrolled in the trial. Before TCR sequencing, CD4+ T cells and CD8+ T cells were sorted from peripheral blood as separate populations.

The material was CD4+ or CD8+ T cells sorted from blood, obtained in a trial of the OX40 agonist ivuxolimab. The rearranged chain carries TRBV14 and TRBJ1-3, with 8 bases aligning to TRBD1. The sequence came from an adult with an advanced solid tumor such as melanoma, head and neck, liver or kidney cancer. The CDR3 is CASSRQGFSGNTIYF. The nucleotide sequence reads TGTGCCAGCAGCCGACAGGGGTTCTCTGGAAACACCATATATTTT.